This TCR beta chain came from a study of T cells expressing NK-cell markers. CDR3 size: 14 residues. CDR1 KGHDR and CDR2 SFDVKD come from the germline V gene. Comment on this clonotype: The antigen is unknown.

From its re-call of the 5' RACE reads, TCRdb lists each CDR3 protein once, without DNA. This sample's clone table lists about 410,000 distinct CDR3 sequences. Study outcomes and limitations: HCMV specificity of the expanded NKG2C+ T cell clones stayed unclear. One observes that, in several donors, these clonotypes were also the leading ones within the CD3+CD56-NKG2C+ fraction.

Sequencing used blood T cells: a sorted CD56 or NKG2C T cell subset, CD4+ or CD8+ T cells, or bulk PBMC T cells (not recorded which). The chain is built from TRBV24-1 and TRBJ1-5; TCRdb picks TRBD1, but there is no DNA to check that call. The sequence was collected from a woman aged 45-65 years in good health. CDR3 sequence: CATSDPRGSQPQHF.